This T cell receptor (beta chain) was sequenced in a study of blood T cells in healthy people across ages. PCR was performed a second time for about 7 to 11 cycles using a sample-barcoded 5' primer and a J-beta primer mix. The template-switch adaptor was a 5' adaptor with 12 random nucleotides. It tagged each cDNA molecule. TCRdb itself ran the 5' RACE reads through MiXCR, one entry per CDR3 protein. Here the sample spans fewer than 1 million distinct CDR3 sequences, roughly 44% being singletons. Concerning this clonotype itself: Its antigen remains unidentified.

Study-level points and caveats: Underestimates were what the diversity estimates from one million T cells were considered to be.

The CDR3 runs to 15 residues. Trimming at V came to 4 bases and at J to 5 bases, leaving 8 bases not matched to a gene. Germline lookup yields CDR1 SGHVS and CDR2 FNYEAQ. The authors extracted at least 6 micrograms of total RNA per sample. The origin of this receptor is a man aged 55 to 70 in good health. The genes are TRBV7-6 and TRBJ2-1; 7 bases are a match to TRBD1. The sequenced sample was blood. CDR3 DNA: TGTGCCAGCAGCTCACGACAGGGACGGCACAATGAGCAGTTCTTC. Translation: CASSSRQGRHNEQFF.